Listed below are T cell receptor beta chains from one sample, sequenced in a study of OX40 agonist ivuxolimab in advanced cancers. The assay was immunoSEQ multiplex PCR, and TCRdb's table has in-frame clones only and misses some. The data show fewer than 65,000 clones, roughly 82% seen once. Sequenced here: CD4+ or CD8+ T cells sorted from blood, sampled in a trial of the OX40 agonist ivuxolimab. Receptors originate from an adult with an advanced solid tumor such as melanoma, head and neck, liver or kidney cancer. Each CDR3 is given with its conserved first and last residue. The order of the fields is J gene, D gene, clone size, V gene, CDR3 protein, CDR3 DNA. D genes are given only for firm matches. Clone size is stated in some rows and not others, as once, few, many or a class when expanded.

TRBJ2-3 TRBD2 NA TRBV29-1 CSVREGLAGGGTQYF TGCAGCGTCCGAGAGGGACTAGCGGGGGGGGGTACGCAGTATTTT
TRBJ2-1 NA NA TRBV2 CASSQTGGTSWVNEQFF TGTGCCAGCAGCCAAACCGGCGGGACTTCCTGGGTGAATGAGCAGTTCTTC
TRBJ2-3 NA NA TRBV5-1 CASSLEPLTTDTQYF TGCGCCAGCAGCTTGGAGCCTCTCACCACAGATACGCAGTATTTT
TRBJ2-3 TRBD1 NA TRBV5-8 CASSLGTGTGFPDTQYF TGTGCCAGCAGCTTGGGCACCGGGACAGGGTTCCCAGATACGCAGTATTTT
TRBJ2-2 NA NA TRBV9 CASSVQGGSNTGELFF TGTGCCAGCAGCGTCCAGGGAGGATCGAACACCGGGGAGCTGTTTTTT
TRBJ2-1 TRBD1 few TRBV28 CASRGGMFHNEQFF TGTGCCAGCAGAGGGGGCATGTTCCACAATGAGCAGTTCTTC
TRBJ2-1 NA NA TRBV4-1 CASSQEVEVINEQFF TGCGCCAGCAGCCAAGAAGTAGAGGTAATTAATGAGCAGTTCTTC
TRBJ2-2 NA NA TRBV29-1 CSVVGGSNTGELFF TGCAGCGTTGTTGGGGGTTCAAACACCGGGGAGCTGTTTTTT
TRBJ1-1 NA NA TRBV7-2 CASGAGVNTEAFF TGTGCCAGCGGCGCAGGGGTGAACACTGAAGCTTTCTTT
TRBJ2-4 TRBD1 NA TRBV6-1 CASSSFRQGVSIQYF TGTGCCAGCAGTTCGTTCCGACAGGGTGTCAGCATTCAGTACTTC
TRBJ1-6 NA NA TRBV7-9 CASSLDVNSPLHF TGTGCCAGCAGCTTAGACGTTAATTCACCCCTCCACTTT
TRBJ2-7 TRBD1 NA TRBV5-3 CASNRDSQSSSYEQYF TGTGCCAGCAACCGGGACAGCCAATCCAGCTCCTACGAGCAGTACTTC
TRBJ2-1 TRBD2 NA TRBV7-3 CASSPLGGSRNEQFF TGTGCCAGCAGCCCTCTGGGAGGGTCTCGCAATGAGCAGTTCTTC
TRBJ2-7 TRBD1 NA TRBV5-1 CASSPGQGIMNEQYF TGCGCCAGCAGCCCCGGACAGGGAATCATGAACGAGCAGTACTTC
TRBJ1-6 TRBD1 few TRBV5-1 CASSSSQGVGSPLHF TGCGCCAGCAGCTCGTCACAGGGGGTAGGTTCACCCCTCCACTTT
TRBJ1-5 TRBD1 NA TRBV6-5 CASSEQGDQPQHF TGTGCCAGCAGTGAGCAGGGGGATCAGCCCCAGCATTTT
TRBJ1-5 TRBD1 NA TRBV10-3 CAIRAGTGSMDQPQHF TGTGCCATCAGGGCCGGGACAGGGAGCATGGATCAGCCCCAGCATTTT
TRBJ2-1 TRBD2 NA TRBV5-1 CASSPLGLASPNEQFF TGCGCCAGCAGCCCGTTGGGACTAGCGTCACCAAATGAGCAGTTCTTC
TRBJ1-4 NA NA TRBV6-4 CASSATTGTGEKLFF TGTGCCAGCAGCGCCACTACAGGGACGGGTGAAAAACTGTTTTTT
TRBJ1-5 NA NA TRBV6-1 CASSIQEGGNQPQHF TGTGCCAGCAGTATACAGGAGGGAGGCAATCAGCCCCAGCATTTT
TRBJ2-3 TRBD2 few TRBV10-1 CASSVSGKSTDTQYF TGCGCCAGCAGTGTCAGCGGGAAGAGCACAGATACGCAGTATTTT
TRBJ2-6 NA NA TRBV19 CASSIGPSSGANVLTF TGTGCCAGTAGTATCGGTCCGAGCTCTGGGGCCAACGTCCTGACTTTC
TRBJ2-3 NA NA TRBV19 CASSVRGYTQYF TGTGCCAGTAGTGTTCGCGGGTATACGCAGTATTTT
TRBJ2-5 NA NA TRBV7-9 CASSTGGETQYF TGTGCCAGCAGCACTGGGGGGGAGACCCAGTACTTC
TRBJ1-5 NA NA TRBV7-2 CASSLNRASNQPQHF TGTGCCAGCAGCCTCAACAGGGCTAGCAATCAGCCCCAGCATTTT
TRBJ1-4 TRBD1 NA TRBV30 CAWSNRTGTTVKLFF TGTGCCTGGAGTAACAGGACAGGGACAACCGTAAAACTGTTTTTT
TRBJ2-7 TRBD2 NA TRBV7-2 CASSSRTSSYEQYF TGTGCCAGCAGCTCGAGGACTAGCAGCTACGAGCAGTACTTC
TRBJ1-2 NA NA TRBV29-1 CSVRTDSNGYTF TGCAGCGTTCGGACCGACAGCAATGGCTACACCTTC
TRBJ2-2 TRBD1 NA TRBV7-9 CASSPSQGRRDTGELFF TGTGCCAGCAGCCCCTCACAGGGGCGCAGGGACACCGGGGAGCTGTTTTTT
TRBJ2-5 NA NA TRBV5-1 CASSLGGSLETQYF TGCGCCAGCAGCTTGGGGGGGTCCCTGGAGACCCAGTACTTC
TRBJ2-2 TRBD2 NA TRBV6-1 CASSGLAGNTGELFF TGTGCCAGCAGCGGACTAGCGGGGAACACCGGGGAGCTGTTTTTT
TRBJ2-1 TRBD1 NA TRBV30 CAWRSTGGNEQFF TGTGCCTGGAGATCAACAGGGGGCAATGAGCAGTTCTTC
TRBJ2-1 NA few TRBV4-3 CASSQFGGGAINEQFF TGCGCCAGCAGCCAATTTGGAGGGGGGGCGATCAATGAGCAGTTCTTC
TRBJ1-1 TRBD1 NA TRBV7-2 CASSLQGGTEAFF TGTGCCAGCAGCCTACAGGGGGGCACTGAAGCTTTCTTT
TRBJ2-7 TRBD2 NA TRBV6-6 CASSGGTSGSYEQYF TGTGCCAGCAGCGGGGGGACTAGCGGATCCTACGAGCAGTACTTC
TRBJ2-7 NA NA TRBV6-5 CARFLGCHYEQYF TGTGCCAGGTTTCTAGGGTGCCACTACGAGCAGTACTTC
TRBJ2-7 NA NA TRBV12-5 CASGFLDLSREQYF TGTGCTAGTGGTTTTCTGGACCTGAGTCGGGAGCAGTACTTC
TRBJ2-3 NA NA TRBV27 CASSFRQISSTDTQYF TGTGCCAGCAGTTTTCGGCAGATCTCTAGCACAGATACGCAGTATTTT
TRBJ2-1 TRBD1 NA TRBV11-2 CASSDRASSYNEQFF TGTGCCAGCAGCGACAGGGCGAGCTCCTACAATGAGCAGTTCTTC
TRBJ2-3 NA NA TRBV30 CAWSHPRISLDTQYF TGTGCCTGGAGTCACCCACGGATTTCTTTGGATACGCAGTATTTT
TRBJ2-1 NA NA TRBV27 CASGKADSSYNEQFF TGTGCCAGCGGAAAGGCTGACAGCTCCTACAATGAGCAGTTCTTC
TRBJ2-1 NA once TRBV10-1 CASRDNSYNEQFF TGCGCCAGCAGGGACAACTCCTACAATGAGCAGTTCTTC
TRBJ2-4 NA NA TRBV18 CASSPGAATKNIQYF TGTGCCAGCTCACCAGGGGCGGCGACCAAAAACATTCAGTACTTC
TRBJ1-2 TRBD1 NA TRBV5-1 CASSGGQLGGYTF TGCGCCAGCAGCGGGGGACAGTTGGGCGGCTACACCTTC
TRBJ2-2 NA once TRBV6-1 CASSGGQGSITGELFF TGTGCCAGCAGTGGTGGTCAGGGGAGTATCACCGGGGAGCTGTTTTTT
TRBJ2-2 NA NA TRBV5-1 CASGVDTGELFF TGCGCCAGCGGGGTAGACACCGGGGAGCTGTTTTTT
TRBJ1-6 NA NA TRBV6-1 CASWEIGSPLHF TGTGCCAGCTGGGAAATAGGTTCACCCCTCCACTTT
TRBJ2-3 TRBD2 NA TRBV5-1 CASSLGYSGRAPDTQYF TGCGCCAGCAGCTTGGGTTATAGCGGGAGGGCCCCAGATACGCAGTATTTT
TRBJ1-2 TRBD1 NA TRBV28 CASSFDRAYGYTF TGTGCCAGCAGTTTTGACAGGGCCTATGGCTACACCTTC
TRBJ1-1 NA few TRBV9 CASSVETGNTEAFF TGTGCCAGCAGCGTAGAGACGGGGAACACTGAAGCTTTCTTT
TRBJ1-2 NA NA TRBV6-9 CASRRRGLNYGYTF TGTGCCAGCCGGAGAAGGGGACTTAACTATGGCTACACCTTC
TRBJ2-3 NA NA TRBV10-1 CASSESRTDTQYF TGCGCCAGCAGTGAGTCGAGAACAGATACGCAGTATTTT